The TCR beta chain described here comes from a study of blood T cell repertoires in COVID-19. The data were produced by immunoSEQ multiplex PCR, yet TCRdb's version contains in-frame clones alone and is incomplete. The sample has tens of thousands of clones, roughly 90% seen once. In germline, CDR1 is SNHLY, CDR2 FYNNEI. This CDR3 has 14 amino acids. V dropped 7 bases and J dropped 6; count of bases not matched to a gene: 12. Sequencing was carried out using peripheral blood. The chain employs TRBV2 and TRBJ2-7, with 7 bases lining up with TRBD2. The TCR was taken from an elderly man with active or convalescent COVID-19. CDR3 DNA: TGTGCCAGCAAAGGGGCGCTAGCGGAGGGCGAGCAGTACTTC. Protein product: CASKGALAEGEQYF. Combining the CDR3 with reference TRBV2 and TRBJ2-7 gives the whole variable domain EPEVTQTPSHQVTQMGQEVILRCVPISNHLYFYWYRQILGQKVEFLVSFYNNEISEKSEIFDDQFSVERPDGSNFTLKIRSTKLEDSAMYFCASKGALAEGEQYFGPGTRLTVT.